A selection of T cell receptor beta chains follows, all from one sample in a study of post-analysis software for immune sequencing data. Each CDR3 protein is one row after TCRdb ran MiXCR on the PCR reads. The sample lists some 260,000 distinct CDR3 sequences, roughly a third occurring once. The sequencing sample was made of blood. The receptor set was obtained from a girl between 10 and 17 years old with multiple sclerosis. CDR3s include the opening cysteine and the closing phenylalanine or tryptophan. The order of the fields is clone size, D gene, J gene, V gene, CDR3 protein, CDR3 DNA. D genes are given only for firm matches. Clone size is given for some rows only: seen once, a few or many times, or a class if the clone is expanded.

clone_size: few
d_call: NA
j_call: TRBJ1-1
v_call: TRBV5-1
cdr3_aa: CASSSTGGLAGEAFF
cdr3_nt: TGCGCCAGCAGCTCCACGGGGGGTCTAGCAGGTGAAGCTTTCTTT

clone_size: many
d_call: NA
j_call: TRBJ1-6
v_call: TRBV28
cdr3_aa: CASSTGISPLHF
cdr3_nt: TGTGCCAGCAGCACAGGGATCTCACCCCTCCACTTT

clone_size: many
d_call: NA
j_call: TRBJ2-3
v_call: TRBV10-1
cdr3_aa: CASSDPGGGSYTDTQYF
cdr3_nt: TGCGCCAGCAGTGACCCGGGCGGCGGTAGTTACACAGATACGCAGTATTTT

clone_size: many
d_call: TRBD2
j_call: TRBJ2-1
v_call: TRBV3-1
cdr3_aa: CASSQARLAGSDEQFF
cdr3_nt: TGTGCCAGCAGCCAAGCCCGACTAGCGGGTTCGGATGAGCAGTTCTTC

clone_size: NA
d_call: NA
j_call: TRBJ2-3
v_call: TRBV4-1
cdr3_aa: CASSQGSWTSSDTQYF
cdr3_nt: TGCGCCAGCAGCCAAGGTTCGTGGACTTCCTCAGATACGCAGTATTTT

clone_size: few
d_call: NA
j_call: TRBJ1-5
v_call: TRBV12-5
cdr3_aa: CASGSSGEGNQPQHF
cdr3_nt: TGTGCTAGTGGTTCCTCCGGGGAGGGCAATCAGCCCCAGCATTTT

clone_size: NA
d_call: TRBD2
j_call: TRBJ2-7
v_call: TRBV12-3/TRBV12-4
cdr3_aa: CASSYGLAGVIEQYF
cdr3_nt: TGTGCCAGCAGTTACGGACTAGCGGGAGTAATTGAGCAGTACTTC

clone_size: NA
d_call: NA
j_call: TRBJ2-1
v_call: TRBV11-2
cdr3_aa: CASSAQLAGVNEQFF
cdr3_nt: TGTGCCAGCAGCGCGCAACTAGCTGGCGTTAATGAGCAGTTCTTC

clone_size: NA
d_call: NA
j_call: TRBJ2-1
v_call: TRBV24-1
cdr3_aa: CATSDPKGPYNEQFF
cdr3_nt: TGTGCCACCAGTGACCCGAAGGGACCTTACAATGAGCAGTTCTTC

clone_size: few
d_call: TRBD1
j_call: TRBJ1-1
v_call: TRBV19
cdr3_aa: CASSKGQGEAFF
cdr3_nt: TGTGCCAGTAGTAAGGGACAGGGGGAAGCTTTCTTT

clone_size: many
d_call: TRBD2
j_call: TRBJ2-3
v_call: TRBV7-3
cdr3_aa: CASSLTSSGRAGFSSQYF
cdr3_nt: TGTGCCAGCAGCTTAACGAGCAGCGGGAGGGCCGGTTTCTCTTCGCAGTATTTT

clone_size: NA
d_call: TRBD2
j_call: TRBJ2-3
v_call: TRBV20-1
cdr3_aa: CSARPTSGRGSDTQYF
cdr3_nt: TGCAGTGCTAGGCCCACTAGCGGGAGGGGTTCAGATACGCAGTATTTT

clone_size: many
d_call: NA
j_call: TRBJ1-5
v_call: TRBV2
cdr3_aa: CASSGDTNQPQHF
cdr3_nt: TGTGCCAGCAGTGGTGATACCAATCAGCCCCAGCATTTT

clone_size: many
d_call: NA
j_call: TRBJ2-4
v_call: TRBV29-1
cdr3_aa: CSVGWGAKNIQYF
cdr3_nt: TGCAGCGTTGGGTGGGGGGCCAAAAACATTCAGTACTTC

clone_size: many
d_call: NA
j_call: TRBJ1-2
v_call: TRBV28
cdr3_aa: CASSPGGLANYGYTF
cdr3_nt: TGTGCCAGCAGCCCCGGGGGATTAGCTAACTATGGCTACACCTTC

clone_size: NA
d_call: NA
j_call: TRBJ2-5
v_call: TRBV20-1
cdr3_aa: CSATDRITGETQYF
cdr3_nt: TGCAGTGCTACCGACAGGATCACCGGAGAGACCCAGTACTTC

clone_size: NA
d_call: TRBD2
j_call: TRBJ2-7
v_call: TRBV20-1
cdr3_aa: CSARDSGGGAYEQYF
cdr3_nt: TGCAGTGCTAGAGATTCGGGGGGTGGGGCCTACGAGCAGTACTTC

clone_size: many
d_call: TRBD1
j_call: TRBJ1-2
v_call: TRBV28
cdr3_aa: CASSSSTGTGNYGYTF
cdr3_nt: TGTGCCAGCAGTTCCTCGACCGGGACAGGGAACTATGGCTACACCTTC

clone_size: few
d_call: TRBD1
j_call: TRBJ2-5
v_call: TRBV6-5
cdr3_aa: CASSLTGNQETQYF
cdr3_nt: TGTGCCAGCAGTTTGACAGGGAACCAAGAGACCCAGTACTTC

clone_size: NA
d_call: NA
j_call: TRBJ1-4
v_call: TRBV5-1
cdr3_aa: CASSLDSAAHHNEKLFF
cdr3_nt: TGCGCCAGCAGCTTGGATTCGGCGGCACACCATAATGAAAAACTGTTTTTT

clone_size: NA
d_call: NA
j_call: TRBJ2-5
v_call: TRBV24-1
cdr3_aa: CATNDVALQYNEQYF
cdr3_nt: TGTGCCACCAATGATGTAGCGCTACAGTACAATGAGCAGTACTTC

clone_size: NA
d_call: NA
j_call: TRBJ2-6
v_call: TRBV11-2
cdr3_aa: CASSRERDGSGANVLTF
cdr3_nt: TGTGCCAGCAGCCGCGAAAGGGACGGTTCTGGGGCCAACGTCCTGACTTTC